The 31 T cell receptor beta chains below were found in one sample sequenced in a study of naive and memory T cell subsets. Two oligonucleotides, mixed equimolar, formed the beta constant-region primer covering TRBC1 and TRBC2. The ligated cDNA underwent four PCR rounds using SP2 and nested alpha and beta constant-region primers. TCRdb independently ran MiXCR on the UMI-ligation and nested PCR reads; one entry per CDR3 protein. The data hold some 30,000 distinct CDR3 sequences, with about a fifth observed a single time. The specimen was effector memory CD4+ T cells from blood. Subset given: effector memory, CD45RA- CD27-. The source of these receptors is a human donor in good health.

This clonotype was observed a few times. The gene calls are TRBV9 and TRBJ2-7; 12 positions match TRBD2. The CDR3 has 14 amino acids. V lost 4 bases to trimming and J lost 10 bases; unmatched junction nucleotides: 9. The V gene's germline CDR1 is SGDLS and CDR2 YYNGEE. CDR3 amino acids: CASSLRLAGDPQYF. CDR3 DNA: TGTGCCAGCAGCTTGCGACTAGCGGGAGACCCCCAGTACTTC.

This clonotype was recorded many times. The gene calls are TRBV5-1 and TRBJ2-1; D is uncertain. CDR1 is SGHRS, CDR2 YFSETQ, per germline. The CDR3 totals 14 residues. Trimming pared 2 bases from V and 0 bases from J, leaving 6 bases between. CDR3 sequence (DNA): TGCGCCAGCAGCTTTGGGAACTCCTACAATGAGCAGTTCTTC. This gives the protein CASSFGNSYNEQFF.

The chain uses TRBV6-5 and TRBJ1-1, with TRBD1 identical over 11 bases. The trim removed 6 bases at V and 5 bases at J, leaving 5 bases unmatched. The CDR3 is made up of 14 amino acids. Germline V gene lookup returns CDR1 MNHEY and CDR2 SVGAGI. CDR3 protein: CASRTGQGATEAFF. CDR3 in DNA: TGTGCCAGCAGAACCGGACAGGGGGCGACTGAAGCTTTCTTT.

The chain is built from TRBV9 and TRBJ2-2; TRBD1 aligns across 9 bases. The J segment lost 5 bases and the V segment lost 3 bases, leaving 8 bases of the junction unmatched. CDR1 SGDLS and CDR2 YYNGEE come from the germline V gene. This CDR3 comprises 16 residues. The CDR3: CASSAGTGRLTGELFF. In nucleotides, the CDR3 is TGTGCCAGCAGCGCCGGGACAGGGCGTTTGACCGGGGAGCTGTTTTTT.

This clonotype rates as medium-sized (0.01 to 0.1%). The chain carries TRBV6-1 and TRBJ1-1; unclear D gene. The V and J ends lost 7 bases and 7 bases respectively, with 10 bases between them. CDR1 is MNHNS, CDR2 SASEGT, per germline. CDR3 length: 11 residues. CDR3 protein: CASTMVYEAFF. CDR3 nucleotide sequence: TGTGCCAGCACCATGGTATATGAAGCTTTCTTT.

J is TRBJ1-3 and V is TRBV18; a weak D match, TRBD1 (5 bases). The V end was cut by 2 bases, the J end by 3 bases, with 11 bases between. CDR1 and CDR2 from the germline V gene are KGHSH and LQKENI. The CDR3 consists of 15 residues. The CDR3 DNA sequence: TGTGCCAGCTCACCAGGCCCAGGGAGTGGAAACACCATATATTTT. It specifies CASSPGPGSGNTIYF.

This clonotype was seen more than once but under ten times. The chain uses TRBV13 and TRBJ2-1, with 14 bases aligning to TRBD2. The CDR3 runs 16 residues. Trimming at V came to 5 bases and at J to 6 bases, leaving 6 bases not matched to a gene. In germline, CDR1 is PRHDT, CDR2 FYEKMQ (reference sequence). The CDR3 DNA is TGTGCCAGCAGCCCACCGGGACTAGCGGGGGCCAATGAGCAGTTCTTC. As protein: CASSPPGLAGANEQFF.

The genes are TRBV27 and TRBJ2-3; D is undetermined. Trimming took off 7 bases at V and 6 bases at J, with 14 bases between the two ends. Looked up from germline, CDR1 is MNHEY and CDR2 is SMNVEV (reference sequence). The CDR3 runs to 13 residues. This CDR3 reads CASTQRGRDTQYF. The CDR3, as DNA: TGTGCCAGCACCCAGAGAGGTAGGGATACGCAGTATTTT.

The J gene is TRBJ1-2, the V gene TRBV5-1; TRBD1 matches 7 bases. CDR1 and CDR2 (germline): SGHRS, YFSETQ. Germline trimming cut 0 bases from V and 6 bases from J; bases unmatched to any gene: 2. The CDR3 has 13 residues. The DNA for the CDR3 is TGCGCCAGCAGCTTGGTTGGACAGGATGGCTACACCTTC. Translation gives CASSLVGQDGYTF.

The rearrangement joins TRBV12-3 or TRBV12-4 to TRBJ1-5; 7 positions match TRBD1. The CDR3 loop spans 20 amino acids. The V segment lost 6 bases and the J segment 0 bases; nucleotides outside the gene matches: 20. The CDR3 DNA sequence: TGTGCCAGCAGCCCCGGGGTCGTCGGGACAGACCGTGATAGCAATCAGCCCCAGCATTTT. It encodes CASSPGVVGTDRDSNQPQHF.

CDR3 DNA: TGCAGTGCTAGAGAGGCAGTAGCGGGATCACGCGAGCAGTTCTTC. Translating gives CSAREAVAGSREQFF. V is TRBV20-1 and J is TRBJ2-1, with 8 bases lining up with TRBD2. V shed 0 bases, J shed 10 bases, and the junction held 11 bases outside the gene matches. CDR3 length: 15 amino acids. Germline loops: CDR1 DFQATT, CDR2 SNEGSKA (reference sequence).

This clonotype was picked up many times. The rearrangement uses TRBV28 and TRBJ1-6, with D tentatively TRBD1 (5 bases). The V gene's germline CDR1 is MDHEN and CDR2 SYDVKM. Deletions cut 8 bases from V and 0 bases from J, with 17 bases between. CDR3 length: 17 residues. The CDR3 region is CASWDGPGGSYNSPLHF. CDR3 coding DNA: TGTGCCAGCTGGGACGGCCCTGGGGGCTCCTATAATTCACCCCTCCACTTT. Filled out from reference TRBV28 and TRBJ1-6, the complete variable domain reads DVKVTQSSRYLVKRTGEKVFLECVQDMDHENMFWYRQDPGLGLRLIYFSYDVKMKEKGDIPEGYSVSREKKERFSLILESASTNQTSMYLCASWDGPGGSYNSPLHFGNGTRLTVT.

This clonotype was seen a handful of times. This CDR3 reads CASGGAGTGELFF. The CDR3 DNA sequence: TGCGCCAGCGGGGGCGCGGGCACCGGGGAGCTGTTTTTT. This chain connects TRBV5-1 to TRBJ2-2; possibly TRBD1 for D (6 bases). The germline V and J ends were trimmed by 7 bases and 4 bases, with 11 bases remaining between them. The CDR3 totals 13 residues. Germline CDR1 is SGHRS and CDR2 is YFSETQ.

Judged by abundance, this clonotype is medium-sized. The CDR3 DNA reads as TGTGCCAGCAGCAAATGGAGTAGAAGAGGGGCGAGCAATCAGCCCCAGCATTTT. Translated: CASSKWSRRGASNQPQHF. The V and J genes are TRBV21-1 and TRBJ1-5; the D segment call TRBD1 is taken from the table without a DNA check. TRBV21-1 is listed as a pseudogene. The CDR3 is made up of 18 amino acids.

This clonotype was seen repeatedly, ten times or more. The chain recombines TRBV2 with TRBJ2-5; D is undetermined. CDR1 is SNHLY, CDR2 FYNNEI, per germline. This CDR3 region has 12 residues. Trimming cost V 4 bases and J 11 bases, with 14 bases left between them. This CDR3 is CASSARVSGQYF. CDR3 DNA sequence: TGTGCCAGCAGTGCACGTGTTAGTGGGCAGTACTTC.

The J gene is TRBJ2-2, the V gene TRBV14; tentatively, D is TRBD1 (5 bases). The CDR3 covers 16 residues. Germline V gives CDR1 SGHDN, CDR2 FVKESK. Trimming shortened V by 0 bases and J by 7 bases, and 15 bases separated the two germline ends. The DNA of the CDR3 is TGTGCCAGCAGCCAAGATATCAGGGCGGTTGGCGGGGAGCTGTTTTTT. Protein: CASSQDIRAVGGELFF.

With respect to this clonotype: The CDR3 carries no conserved terminal phenylalanine or tryptophan, so it likely arises from a read error. It is unclear where the CDR3 begins or ends on the DNA, so no DNA is shown, and the CDR3 is as TCRdb lists it. The genes are TRBV21-1 and TRBJ2-5; the listed D gene, TRBD2, was not tested against the DNA. TRBV21-1 is reported as a pseudogene. The length of the CDR3 is 14 amino acids, counting both ends. The chain's CDR3 is CASSKQGPQETQYS.

This clonotype has at least ten counts. The rearrangement links TRBV20-1 to TRBJ2-3; D ambiguous. CDR1 and CDR2 (germline): DFQATT, SNEGSKA (reference sequence). The V gene lost 7 bases and the J gene lost 5 bases, with 16 bases spanning the gap. The CDR3 extends over 13 amino acids. The CDR3 spells CSVSRNPGDTQYF. In nucleotides, the CDR3 is TGCAGTGTCTCTAGGAACCCTGGAGATACGCAGTATTTT.

This clonotype was seen only a few times. The V gene is TRBV7-8, the J gene TRBJ1-2, with D perhaps TRBD1 (6 bases). The germline CDR1 and CDR2 sequences are SGHVS and FQNEAQ. The CDR3 runs 15 residues. Trimming took 7 bases from V and 6 from J, leaving 21 bases between them. CDR3 sequence (DNA): TGTGCCAGCATCCGAAATCCTGGGGGGGCAGATGGCTACACCTTC. Protein product: CASIRNPGGADGYTF.

This clonotype was seen at least ten times. The genes are TRBV20-1 and TRBJ2-1; D unresolved. The germline V gene has CDR1 DFQATT and CDR2 SNEGSKA (reference sequence). The CDR3 is 11 residues long. Deletions cut 3 bases from V and 6 bases from J, with 6 bases between. The CDR3 region has the DNA TGCAGTGCTAGCCGCAGCAATGAGCAGTTCTTC. Residues: CSASRSNEQFF.

This rearrangement joins TRBV3-1 to TRBJ2-7; no clear D gene. The length of the CDR3 is 12 residues. Trimming cost V 3 bases and J 2 bases, with 5 bases left between them. The germline V gene has CDR1 LGHDT and CDR2 YNNKEL (reference sequence). In DNA form, the CDR3 reads TGTGCCAGCAGCCAGACTCCCTACGAGCAGTACTTC. Protein sequence: CASSQTPYEQYF.

The chain uses TRBV12-3 or TRBV12-4 and TRBJ2-7; D call uncertain. CDR3 length: 12 residues. V lost 6 bases and J 1 base, leaving 7 bases between the germline ends. CDR3 sequence (DNA): TGTGCCAGCAGCAAACAGTCCTACGAGCAGTACTTC. Translated, it gives CASSKQSYEQYF.

This clonotype was seen ten or more times. CDR3 in amino acids: CASSDGSAGDSYEQYF. The DNA of the CDR3 is TGCGCCAGCAGTGATGGGTCAGCAGGGGACTCCTACGAGCAGTACTTC. The chain employs TRBV10-1 and TRBJ2-7, with D possibly TRBD1 on 6 matching bases. The CDR3 is 16 residues long. CDR1 is WNHNN and CDR2 is SYGVQD in the germline V gene (reference sequence). V was cut by 3 bases and J by 0 bases, with 15 bases left in between.

CDR3 region: CSARDGQGGMTGELFF. The CDR3 nucleotides read TGCAGTGCTAGAGATGGACAGGGGGGAATGACCGGGGAGCTGTTTTTT. The rearrangement links TRBV20-1 to TRBJ2-2; 10 bases align to TRBD1. The V segment lost 0 bases and the J segment 5 bases; nucleotides outside the gene matches: 6. This CDR3 region has 16 residues. Germline CDR1 DFQATT, CDR2 SNEGSKA (reference sequence).

The chain joins TRBV12-3 or TRBV12-4 to TRBJ1-5; no clear D. V lost 4 bases, J lost 4 bases, and 8 bases lay in between. The length of the CDR3 is 13 residues. CDR3 sequence reads: CASSSERNQPQHF. The CDR3 DNA reads TGTGCCAGCAGTTCGGAAAGAAATCAGCCCCAGCATTTT.

The chain has TRBV19 and TRBJ1-1, with a tentative D call TRBD1 (6 bases). Germline V gene sequence: CDR1 LNHDA, CDR2 SQIVND (reference sequence). The CDR3 length is 15 residues. Between the trimmed V and J ends, which lost 4 bases and 1 base, there was a span of 13 bases. This chain's CDR3 is CASSTAGTPNTEAFF. Written as DNA, the CDR3 is TGTGCCAGTAGTACCGCCGGGACACCGAACACTGAAGCTTTCTTT.

In this sample, this clonotype turned up a few times. The DNA for the CDR3 is TGTGCCAGCAGTGATTATCAGGCGGCTAGGGGTACGCAGTATTTT. Residues: CASSDYQAARGTQYF. The genes are TRBV2 and TRBJ2-3, with a tentative D call TRBD1 (5 bases). CDR1 and CDR2 (germline): SNHLY, FYNNEI. CDR3 length equals 15 residues. V was pared by 3 bases and J by 8 bases, with 18 bases between.

On this clonotype: One junction end does not reproduce the germline sequence, and a read error may be involved. This chain uses TRBV5-1 with TRBJ1-3; the D is unclear. The V gene's germline CDR1 is SGHRS and CDR2 YFSETQ. The CDR3 has 14 residues. CDR3 amino acids: CTSRVTYSGNTIYF. CDR3 sequence (DNA): TGCACCAGCCGGGTAACCTACTCTGGAAACACCATATATTTT.

V usage is TRBV7-2 and J usage is TRBJ2-5, with 9 bases aligning to TRBD2. Unmatched junction bases numbered 17, after V lost 2 bases and J lost 10 bases. Germline CDR1 reads SGHTA; CDR2 reads FQGNSA. The CDR3 covers 17 residues. As DNA, the CDR3 is TGTGCCAGCAGCTTAAATATGCTAGCGGGATGGATCATGGGCCAGTACTTC. This sequence encodes CASSLNMLAGWIMGQYF. The full variable domain, rest sourced from reference TRBV7-2 and TRBJ2-5, is GAGVSQSPSNKVTEKGKDVELRCDPISGHTALYWYRQSLGQGLEFLIYFQGNSAPDKSGLPSDRFSAERTGGSVSTLTIQRTQQEDSAVYLCASSLNMLAGWIMGQYFGPGTRLLVL.

This clonotype is medium-sized in the sample. This chain links TRBV10-3 with TRBJ2-1; 16 bases are a match to TRBD2. The CDR3 has 17 residues. V shed 6 bases, J shed 7 bases, and the junction held 9 bases outside the gene matches. Germline V lookup: CDR1 ENHRY, CDR2 SYGVKD. The CDR3 DNA follows: TGTGCCATCAGAGAGGGACTAGCGGGAGGGCCAAGGAATGAGCAGTTCTTC. Translation gives CAIREGLAGGPRNEQFF.

The chain uses TRBV27 and TRBJ1-6, with D tentatively TRBD1 (5 bases). CDR3 length: 15 amino acids. Germline CDR1 MNHEY, CDR2 SMNVEV (reference sequence). Trimming took 1 base from V and 7 from J, leaving 11 bases between them. The CDR3 sequence: CASSLWDGRNSPLHF. The CDR3 bases are TGTGCCAGCAGTTTATGGGACGGGAGAAATTCACCCCTCCACTTT.